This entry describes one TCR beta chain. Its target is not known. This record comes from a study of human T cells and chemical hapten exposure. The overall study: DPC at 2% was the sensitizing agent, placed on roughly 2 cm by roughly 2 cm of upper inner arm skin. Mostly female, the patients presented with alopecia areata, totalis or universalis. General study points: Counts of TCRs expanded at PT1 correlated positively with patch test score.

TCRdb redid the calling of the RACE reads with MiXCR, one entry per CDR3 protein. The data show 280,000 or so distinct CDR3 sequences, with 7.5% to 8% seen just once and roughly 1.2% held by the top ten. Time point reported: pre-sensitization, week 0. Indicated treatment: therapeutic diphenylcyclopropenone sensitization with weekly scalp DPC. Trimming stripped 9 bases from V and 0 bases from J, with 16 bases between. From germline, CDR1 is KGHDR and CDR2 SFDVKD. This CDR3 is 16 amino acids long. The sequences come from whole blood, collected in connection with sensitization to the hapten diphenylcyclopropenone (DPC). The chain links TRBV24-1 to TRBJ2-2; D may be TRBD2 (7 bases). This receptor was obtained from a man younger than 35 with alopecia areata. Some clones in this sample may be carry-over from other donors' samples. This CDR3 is CATQRRGLTNTGELFF. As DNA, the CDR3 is TGTGCCACCCAAAGGCGGGGGCTGACGAACACCGGGGAGCTGTTTTTT.